This T cell receptor (beta chain) appears in the sequencing data of a study of CXCR3-negative and CXCR3-positive naive CD8 T cells. General observations from the study: Within a donor, both naive subsets shared TRBV-TRBJ usage, unlike memory cells. Naive subsets did not differ in surface CD5, and TRB CDR3 properties served to infer TCR strength. Relative to memory CD8+ cells, whose diversity was much lower, both naive subsets had comparably high diversity. A higher hydrophobicity marked the TRB CDR3s of CXCR3-positive naive cells versus CXCR3-negative naive cells.

Remarks on this clonotype: Its antigen remains unknown.

5' RACE with UMI labels generated the TRB cDNA libraries. TCRdb re-called the 5' RACE reads; one entry per CDR3 protein, DNA not given. In total, the table holds approximately 98,000 distinct CDR3 sequences. CDR3 size: 13 residues. CDR1 and CDR2 (germline): SNHLY, FYNNEI. Those CD8+ T cells considered naive were CD45RO-CCR7+CD27+CD95-. This TCR came from a human donor in good health. Some clones in this sample may be carry-over from other donors' samples. Sequenced sample: naive CXCR3+ CD8+ T cells from blood. Regarding subset: CD45RO-CCR7+CD27+CD95- naive CD8+ T cells expressing CXCR3 (TNR3+). V is TRBV2 and J is TRBJ2-1. The CDR3 here is CASSEFGHNEQFF.